The clone carrying this T cell receptor (beta chain) has just a few counts. MiXCR, applied by TCRdb to the RT-PCR reads, yields one record per CDR3 protein. The profile shows almost 700,000 distinct CDR3 sequences, over 12% of them singletons. V lost 8 bases to trimming and J lost 2 bases, with 10 bases between them. This CDR3 region has 12 residues. Germline CDR1 reads MNHNS; CDR2 reads SASEGT. Material for sequencing was memory CD4+ T cells from blood. V gene TRBV6-1 combines with J gene TRBJ2-7; D not certain. The TCR was taken from a female donor in good health, serving as a healthy control. Here the CDR3 DNA reads TGTGCCAGCCGGTTACAGCCCTACGAGCAGTACTTC. Encoded protein: CASRLQPYEQYF.